This entry concerns a single T cell receptor (beta chain). This specimen comes from a study of CD8+CD57+ T cells in acquired aplastic anemia. Sequenced patients had shown CD8+CD57+ cell expansion by flow cytometry. The CDR3 totals 14 residues. Looked up from germline, CDR1 is SGHTA and CDR2 is FQGNSA. V was shortened by 5 bases and J by 4 bases, with 9 bases between the two germline ends. Genomic DNA provided the template from which TCR beta VDJ and CDR3 profiles were obtained. TCRdb itself ran the reads through MiXCR, one entry per CDR3 protein. Altogether approximately 150,000 distinct CDR3 sequences are present, 60% to 80% being singletons, with the ten largest covering around 45%.

This receptor was taken from a human donor with aplastic anemia. The chain employs TRBV7-2 and TRBJ1-6; D possibly corresponds to TRBD1 (5 bases). What was sequenced was sorted CD4+, CD8+, or CD8+CD57+ T cells (not recorded which) from PBMCs. This chain's CDR3 is CASSRGTYNSPLHF. For the CDR3, the DNA is TGTGCCAGCAGCCGCGGGACTTATAATTCACCCCTCCACTTT. Together with reference TRBV7-2 and TRBJ1-6, the CDR3 gives the full variable domain: GAGVSQSPSNKVTEKGKDVELRCDPISGHTALYWYRQSLGQGLEFLIYFQGNSAPDKSGLPSDRFSAERTGGSVSTLTIQRTQQEDSAVYLCASSRGTYNSPLHFGNGTRLTVT.